These 32 T cell receptor beta chains came from one sample sequenced in a study of CD8+CD57+ T cells in acquired aplastic anemia. The template used for profiling TCR beta VDJ and CDR3 was genomic DNA. TCRdb re-called the reads with MiXCR, one entry per CDR3 protein. The sample has 180,000 or so distinct CDR3 sequences; 63% are singletons. The sequenced patients had an expansion of CD8+CD57+ cells seen by flow cytometry. Sequencing was carried out using sorted CD4+, CD8+, or CD8+CD57+ T cells (not recorded which) from PBMCs. Source of these receptors: a human donor with aplastic anemia.

This clonotype was seen more than once but under ten times. V and J are TRBV2 and TRBJ2-5; 15 bases fit TRBD2. CDR3 length: 13 residues. Trimming cost V 8 bases and J 5 bases; bases outside gene matches: 0. Per germline, CDR1 SNHLY and CDR2 FYNNEI. The CDR3 loop is CASGTSGGETQYF. For the CDR3, the DNA is TGTGCCAGCGGGACTAGCGGGGGGGAGACCCAGTACTTC. The complete variable domain, with remaining parts taken from reference TRBV2 and TRBJ2-5, reads EPEVTQTPSHQVTQMGQEVILRCVPISNHLYFYWYRQILGQKVEFLVSFYNNEISEKSEIFDDQFSVERPDGSNFTLKIRSTKLEDSAMYFCASGTSGGETQYFGPGTRLLVL.

Worth noting for this clonotype: The germline gene is not matched at one end of the junction; a read error may be the cause. The rearrangement links TRBV10-1 to TRBJ1-2; 10 bases match TRBD1. Germline V gene data show CDR1 as WNHNN and CDR2 as SYGVQD (reference sequence). This CDR3 has 16 amino acids. The CDR3 protein is CAISESMTGTGDGYTF. For the CDR3, the DNA is TGTGCTATCAGTGAGTCGATGACTGGGACAGGGGATGGCTACACCTTC.

This chain links TRBV7-9 with TRBJ1-2, with 11 bases matching TRBD1. CDR1 and CDR2 from the germline V gene are SEHNR and FQNEAQ (reference sequence). The CDR3 totals 15 residues. The trim removed 5 bases at V and 7 bases at J, leaving 9 bases unmatched. CDR3: CASSVSGTGGLGYTF. The CDR3 DNA reads TGTGCCAGCAGCGTATCCGGGACAGGGGGACTTGGCTACACCTTC.

The chain uses TRBV28 and TRBJ1-2, with 7 bases identical to TRBD1. J lost 4 bases, V lost 5 bases, and 10 bases had no gene match. The CDR3 runs to 15 residues. Germline V gene sequence: CDR1 MDHEN, CDR2 SYDVKM. The CDR3 reads CASSPFDREGYGYTF. Here the CDR3 DNA reads TGTGCCAGCAGTCCATTCGACAGGGAAGGCTATGGCTACACCTTC.

This chain links TRBV7-2 with TRBJ2-5, with 13 bases fitting TRBD2. Germline CDR1 is SGHTA and CDR2 is FQGNSA. V trimming: 7 bases; J trimming: 5 bases; junction bases outside the gene matches: 7. The CDR3 runs 15 residues. The DNA of the CDR3 is TGTGCCAGCAACCAACTAGCGGGGGGGCCCGAGACCCAGTACTTC. It specifies CASNQLAGGPETQYF.

This clonotype was counted ten times or more. The chain carries TRBV6-5 and TRBJ1-2; no firm D call. The V end lost 5 bases, the J end lost 3 bases, and 13 bases lay between the germline ends. The CDR3 sequence is 14 residues long. Germline CDR1 MNHEY, CDR2 SVGAGI. The CDR3 is CASSQEGGYYGYTF. The CDR3 region has the DNA TGTGCCAGCAGTCAGGAGGGCGGGTACTATGGCTACACCTTC.

The rearrangement joins TRBV5-4 to TRBJ2-7; D not resolved. The CDR3 totals 14 residues. Germline CDR1 SGHNT, CDR2 YYREEE (reference sequence). With 0 bases removed from V and 2 bases from J, the gap between germline ends came to 9 bases. Written as DNA, the CDR3 is TGTGCCAGCAGCTTGGATGACGGACCCTACGAGCAGTACTTC. Translated, it gives CASSLDDGPYEQYF.

This chain connects TRBV24-1 to TRBJ2-5; D unresolved. CDR3 length: 12 amino acids. The ends were cut back, 0 bases at V and 9 bases at J, with 7 bases in the middle. Looked up from germline, CDR1 is KGHDR and CDR2 is SFDVKD. The CDR3 DNA reads TGTGCCACCAGTGATTTGGGCCAGCCCCAGTACTTC. It yields the protein CATSDLGQPQYF.

The genes are TRBV7-2 and TRBJ1-1; D may be TRBD1 (5 bases). CDR3 length: 15 residues. Germline V lookup: CDR1 SGHTA, CDR2 FQGNSA. Trimming removed 3 bases from V and 2 bases from J, with 13 bases in between. CDR3 nucleotide sequence: TGTGCCAGCAGCTTTGGTCAGGGTCTCAACACTGAAGCTTTCTTT. Protein sequence: CASSFGQGLNTEAFF.

The J gene is TRBJ2-7, the V gene TRBV24-1; 7 bases are a match to TRBD1. Germline trimming cut 0 bases from V and 0 bases from J; bases unmatched to any gene: 4. CDR1 is KGHDR, CDR2 SFDVKD, per germline. This CDR3 has 16 amino acids. The CDR3 loop is CATSDLKGASSYEQYF. In DNA form, the CDR3 reads TGTGCCACCAGTGATTTGAAGGGGGCCAGCTCCTACGAGCAGTACTTC.

The chain joins TRBV7-9 to TRBJ2-7, with D hard to call. The ends were cut back, 3 bases at V and 5 bases at J, with 17 bases in the middle. This CDR3 comprises 15 residues. The germline V gene encodes CDR1 SEHNR and CDR2 FQNEAQ (reference sequence). CDR3 region: CASSFRLGSFHEQYF. For the CDR3, the DNA is TGTGCCAGCAGCTTCAGGCTAGGCTCTTTCCACGAGCAGTACTTC.

The chain employs TRBV19 and TRBJ1-5; 8 positions agree with TRBD1. J lost 4 bases, V lost 5 bases, and 7 bases had no gene match. There are 15 residues in the CDR3. The germline V gene encodes CDR1 LNHDA and CDR2 SQIVND (reference sequence). Here the CDR3 reads CASSPGQVGNQPQHF. The CDR3 DNA reads TGTGCCAGTAGTCCGGGACAGGTGGGAAATCAGCCCCAGCATTTT.

The CDR3: CASSPITGTGPTGELFF. In nucleotides, the CDR3 is TGTGCCAGCAGCCCGATAACGGGGACAGGGCCGACCGGGGAGCTGTTTTTT. The chain is built from TRBV9 and TRBJ2-2; 9 bases are shared with TRBD1. The CDR3 loop spans 17 amino acids. Germline V gene sequence: CDR1 SGDLS, CDR2 YYNGEE. V was pared by 4 bases and J by 5 bases, with 12 bases of the junction left unmatched.

This clonotype was counted a few times. The chain recombines TRBV29-1 with TRBJ2-3, with 7 nucleotides matching TRBD1. The germline gives CDR1 SQVTM, CDR2 ANQGSEA. The ends lost 3 bases at V and 4 bases at J; junction bases unmatched: 4. The CDR3 length is 13 residues. The CDR3 reads CSVETGSADTQYF. The DNA of the CDR3 is TGCAGCGTTGAGACAGGGTCAGCAGATACGCAGTATTTT.

This clonotype was seen just once. The conserved phenylalanine or tryptophan normally closing the CDR3 is absent here, so this likely arose from a read error. This chain connects TRBV20-1 to TRBJ2-7, with 7 bases matching TRBD1. Trimming took 6 bases from V and 9 from J; bases not matched to a gene: 17. CDR1 and CDR2 from the germline V gene are DFQATT and SNEGSKA (reference sequence). This CDR3 has 14 amino acids. The CDR3 loop reads CSAETGTEPKGQYL. The CDR3 DNA sequence: TGCAGTGCCGAAACCGGGACAGAGCCTAAGGGGCAGTACCTC.

Ten or more counts support this clonotype. The rearrangement joins TRBV10-1 to TRBJ2-5; no clear D gene. The germline V gene has CDR1 WNHNN and CDR2 SYGVQD (reference sequence). Trimming shortened V by 2 bases and J by 1 base, and 5 bases separated the two germline ends. This CDR3 spans 13 amino acids. As DNA, the CDR3 is TGCGCCAGCAGTGAGGACTTCCAAGAGACCCAGTACTTC. It is translated as CASSEDFQETQYF.

This chain uses TRBV7-2 with TRBJ1-1; no reliable D call. Germline CDR1 and CDR2: SGHTA and FQGNSA. The CDR3 contains 17 residues. Trimming took 4 bases from V and 4 from J, leaving 22 bases between them. The CDR3 region is CASSYKVLGLPGTEAFF. CDR3 coding DNA: TGTGCCAGCAGCTACAAGGTGTTAGGTCTTCCCGGCACTGAAGCTTTCTTT.

This clonotype was counted only a few times. V usage is TRBV7-2 and J usage is TRBJ2-7; D gene uncertain. Per germline, CDR1 SGHTA and CDR2 FQGNSA. There are 14 residues in the CDR3. V shed 1 base and J shed 1 base, with 8 bases lying between them. The CDR3 nucleotides read TGTGCCAGCAGCTTAGGGCGCGGATCCTACGAGCAGTACTTC. It yields the protein CASSLGRGSYEQYF. The full variable domain, completed using reference TRBV7-2 and TRBJ2-7, is GAGVSQSPSNKVTEKGKDVELRCDPISGHTALYWYRQSLGQGLEFLIYFQGNSAPDKSGLPSDRFSAERTGGSVSTLTIQRTQQEDSAVYLCASSLGRGSYEQYFGPGTRLTVT.

This chain links TRBV9 with TRBJ1-2, with 7 bases lining up with TRBD1. Germline V gene sequence: CDR1 SGDLS, CDR2 YYNGEE. CDR3 size: 14 residues. Germline trimming cut 3 bases from V and 4 bases from J; bases unmatched to any gene: 6. CDR3 DNA: TGTGCCAGCAGCGACACCGGGACAGTCTATGGCTACACCTTC. This sequence encodes CASSDTGTVYGYTF. Filled out from reference TRBV9 and TRBJ1-2, the complete variable domain reads DSGVTQTPKHLITATGQRVTLRCSPRSGDLSVYWYQQSLDQGLQFLIQYYNGEERAKGNILERFSAQQFPDLHSELNLSSLELGDSALYFCASSDTGTVYGYTFGSGTRLTVV.

The chain couples TRBV19 to TRBJ1-1; D is possibly TRBD1 (5 bases). CDR1 is LNHDA and CDR2 is SQIVND in the germline V gene (reference sequence). Deletions cut 6 bases from V and 1 base from J, with 12 bases between. The CDR3 sequence is 14 residues long. The DNA for the CDR3 is TGTGCCAGTAGGTCCTCGGGGGGGAACACTGAAGCTTTCTTT. It encodes CASRSSGGNTEAFF.

The V call is TRBV2, the J call TRBJ2-5; the D gene is possibly TRBD2 (6 bases). Between the trimmed V and J ends, which lost 1 base and 7 bases, there was a span of 10 bases. The CDR3 is 13 residues long. The germline gives CDR1 SNHLY, CDR2 FYNNEI. The CDR3 bases are TGTGCCAGCAGTGAAGGCGGGGTGGGGACCCAGTACTTC. Amino acid sequence: CASSEGGVGTQYF.

V usage is TRBV7-2 and J usage is TRBJ2-7; 9 bases align to TRBD1. This CDR3 is 14 amino acids long. V trimming: 9 bases; J trimming: 2 bases; junction bases outside the gene matches: 8. Germline CDR1 SGHTA, CDR2 FQGNSA. CDR3 sequence reads: CASFDRDRAYEQYF. The CDR3 region has the DNA TGTGCCAGTTTTGACCGGGACAGGGCCTACGAGCAGTACTTC.

The V and J genes are TRBV15 and TRBJ2-4, with D perhaps matching TRBD1 or TRBD2 (6 bases each). V shed 8 bases and J shed 9 bases, with 17 bases lying between them. The CDR3 extends over 13 amino acids. Germline values: CDR1 LNHNV, CDR2 YYDKDF (reference sequence). The CDR3 nucleotides are TGTGCCACCGGACAGCGGGCCGCGGGCATTCAGTACTTC. Amino acid sequence: CATGQRAAGIQYF.

The rearrangement joins TRBV5-1 to TRBJ2-5; D remains ambiguous. CDR1 is SGHRS, CDR2 YFSETQ, per germline. V dropped 3 bases and J dropped 5 bases, with 11 bases sitting between them. CDR3 size: 13 residues. The CDR3 region is CASSSTSRETQYF. In DNA form, the CDR3 reads TGCGCCAGCAGCTCGACTTCGAGGGAGACCCAGTACTTC.

J is TRBJ2-3 and V is TRBV20-1, with 10 bases that match TRBD2. Germline assignment: CDR1 DFQATT and CDR2 SNEGSKA (reference sequence). The CDR3 spans 17 residues. V was clipped by 6 bases and J by 0 bases; unmatched bases: 12. Here the CDR3 reads CSAPDRGAGGSTDTQYF. In DNA form, the CDR3 reads TGCAGTGCCCCCGACCGAGGAGCGGGAGGGAGCACAGATACGCAGTATTTT.

The rearrangement links TRBV20-1 to TRBJ2-1; D might be TRBD2 (6 bases). Germline loops: CDR1 DFQATT, CDR2 SNEGSKA (reference sequence). V dropped 6 bases and J dropped 7 bases, with 28 bases sitting between them. CDR3 length: 17 residues. The CDR3 region is CSANTRDLTDYPNEQFF. For the CDR3, the DNA is TGCAGTGCCAATACTAGAGATCTAACGGACTACCCGAATGAGCAGTTCTTC.

The chain uses TRBV10-3 and TRBJ2-3; tentative D call: TRBD2 (5 bases). Trimming pared 7 bases from V and 0 bases from J, leaving 14 bases between. Germline CDR1 and CDR2: ENHRY and SYGVKD. The CDR3 totals 15 residues. CDR3 protein: CAITESGSSTDTQYF. CDR3 DNA sequence: TGTGCCATCACCGAGTCGGGGTCTAGCACAGATACGCAGTATTTT.

This clonotype was found many times. DNA of the CDR3: TGCGCCAGCAGTCCCGGGACAGGAAACACCGGGGAGCTGTTTTTT. It is translated as CASSPGTGNTGELFF. The chain employs TRBV4-1 and TRBJ2-2, with 8 positions matching TRBD1. With 6 bases clipped from V and 2 bases from J, the junction kept 5 bases outside the gene matches. This CDR3 comprises 15 residues. Germline V lookup: CDR1 MGHRA, CDR2 YSYEKL.

The chain uses TRBV24-1 and TRBJ2-3, with D possibly being TRBD1 (7 bases). CDR1 is KGHDR and CDR2 is SFDVKD in the germline V gene. The CDR3 extends over 17 amino acids. V was shortened by 2 bases and J by 1 base, with 15 bases between the two germline ends. CDR3 amino acids: CATSDSPQGGGTDTQYF. The CDR3 region has the DNA TGTGCCACCAGTGATTCCCCCCAGGGGGGTGGCACAGATACGCAGTATTTT.

CDR3: CASSFITDRGIDEQYF. The CDR3 DNA is TGTGCCAGCAGCTTTATCACGGACAGGGGCATCGACGAGCAGTACTTC. V usage is TRBV7-9 and J usage is TRBJ2-7, with 9 positions matching TRBD1. The CDR3 is made up of 16 amino acids. V trimming: 3 bases; J trimming: 5 bases; junction bases outside the gene matches: 11. From germline, CDR1 is SEHNR and CDR2 FQNEAQ (reference sequence).

The chain has TRBV24-1 and TRBJ1-2; tentatively, D is TRBD1 (5 bases). The CDR3 extends over 14 amino acids. Germline CDR1 KGHDR, CDR2 SFDVKD. V lost 7 bases, J lost 3 bases, and 14 bases lay in between. The CDR3 nucleotides are TGTGCCACCAGGACCGCGGGACCTCACTATGGCTACACCTTC. Translation: CATRTAGPHYGYTF.

This clonotype has ten or more counts. The chain combines TRBV7-9 with TRBJ2-1, with TRBD2 as a possible D gene (5 bases). Germline V gives CDR1 SEHNR, CDR2 FQNEAQ (reference sequence). This CDR3 region has 13 residues. V was cut by 4 bases and J by 9 bases, with 13 bases left in between. The CDR3 nucleotides are TGTGCCAGCAGCTATGTGGGAGTAGGTGAGCAGTTCTTC. Residues: CASSYVGVGEQFF.